A single sample gave rise to the 12 T cell receptor beta chains below, sequenced in a study of vaccination and CD4 T cells after COVID-19. For these receptors, no antigen is known. Cultured CD4+ T-cell DNA underwent Oncomine TCR Beta short-read sequencing. One entry per CDR3 protein results from TCRdb running MiXCR on the PCR reads. This repertoire shows under 25,000 distinct CDR3 sequences, about half found once; its top ten account for around an eighth. Treatment: roughly 11-day PBMC culture with coronavirus spike peptide pools or control peptides (ViraFEST assay). The sequencing input was cultured CD4+ T cells from blood. These receptors all come from a human donor with COVID-19.

The chain couples TRBV21-1 to TRBJ1-2. TRBV21-1 constitutes a pseudogene. The CDR3 covers 20 residues. The CDR3 nucleotides read TGTGCCAGCAGCAAATGCGTGAATTTGGTCAGGAGCCGATCTAACTATGGCTACACCTTC. Protein: CASSKCVNLVRSRSNYGYTF.

In this sample, this clonotype turned up a few times. V gene TRBV28 combines with J gene TRBJ1-5, with 8 bases fitting TRBD1. After removal of 5 bases from V and 2 bases from J, the junction contained 5 bases not matched to a gene. CDR1 and CDR2 (germline): MDHEN, SYDVKM. The CDR3 loop spans 15 amino acids. DNA for the CDR3: TGTGCCAGCAGTCCCCCGGGACAGGGCAATCAGCCCCAGCATTTT. Encoded protein: CASSPPGQGNQPQHF.

This sequence joins TRBV5-4 and TRBJ2-5, with D possibly matching TRBD2 (7 bases). The CDR3 loop spans 14 amino acids. The germline V and J ends were trimmed by 4 bases and 4 bases, with 14 bases remaining between them. Germline V gene data show CDR1 as SGHNT and CDR2 as YYREEE (reference sequence). CDR3 sequence reads: CASSTHREGETQYF. The CDR3 DNA sequence: TGTGCCAGCAGCACACACAGGGAGGGAGAGACCCAGTACTTC.

This clonotype was counted only a few times. The genes are TRBV7-6 and TRBJ2-5, with D possibly being TRBD2 (5 bases). Germline CDR1 is SGHVS and CDR2 is FNYEAQ. The ends were cut back, 4 bases at V and 5 bases at J, with 17 bases in the middle. The CDR3 totals 15 residues. The CDR3 spells CASSSVELGRETQYF. The CDR3, as DNA: TGTGCCAGCAGCTCCGTTGAACTAGGGCGGGAGACCCAGTACTTC.

J is TRBJ2-2 and V is TRBV7-2; 8 bases fit TRBD2. After removal of 7 bases from V and 0 bases from J, the junction contained 4 bases not matched to a gene. The germline gives CDR1 SGHTA, CDR2 FQGNSA. This CDR3 region has 15 residues. The CDR3 loop reads CASNGRGANTGELFF. Here the CDR3 DNA reads TGTGCCAGCAACGGGAGGGGCGCGAACACCGGGGAGCTGTTTTTT.

The CDR3 DNA is TGTGCCAGCAGCTCCAGAGGGACCGGGACCAACAACGTCCTGACTTTC. It translates to CASSSRGTGTNNVLTF. The chain links TRBV7-8 to TRBJ2-6, with D perhaps matching TRBD1 or TRBD2 (5 bases each). The CDR3 has 16 residues. The V end was cut by 4 bases, the J end by 9 bases, with 19 bases between. Per germline, CDR1 SGHVS and CDR2 FQNEAQ.

The genes are TRBV29-1 and TRBJ1-4; a possible D gene is TRBD1 (5 bases). Germline V gene sequence: CDR1 SQVTM, CDR2 ANQGSEA. V lost 1 base, J lost 10 bases, and 16 bases lay in between. This CDR3 comprises 14 residues. CDR3 sequence: CSVEVGGGGGKLFF. The CDR3 region has the DNA TGCAGCGTTGAAGTGGGGGGTGGTGGAGGAAAACTGTTTTTT.

The gene calls are TRBV28 and TRBJ2-7; TRBD1 matches at 7 bases. The CDR3 is made up of 14 amino acids. Germline loops: CDR1 MDHEN, CDR2 SYDVKM. The ends lost 5 bases at V and 0 bases at J; junction bases unmatched: 4. In DNA form, the CDR3 reads TGTGCCAGCAGTCAAACAGGGGCCTCCTACGAGCAGTACTTC. Translating it yields CASSQTGASYEQYF.

V usage is TRBV20-1 and J usage is TRBJ2-7, with D possibly matching TRBD2 (6 bases). CDR3 size: 11 residues. Germline V gene data show CDR1 as DFQATT and CDR2 as SNEGSKA (reference sequence). Trimming removed 5 bases from V and 5 bases from J, with 10 bases in between. CDR3 sequence (DNA): TGCAGTGCTGGGTGGGAGGACGAGCAGTACTTC. This translates into CSAGWEDEQYF.

Only a few counts were recorded for this clonotype. The chain is built from TRBV27 and TRBJ1-3; the D gene is possibly TRBD1 (5 bases). CDR1 MNHEY and CDR2 SMNVEV come from the germline V gene (reference sequence). Trimming pared 6 bases from V and 0 bases from J, leaving 12 bases between. This CDR3 has 15 amino acids. The chain's CDR3 is CASRGVGNSGNTIYF. CDR3 bases: TGTGCCAGCAGGGGGGTCGGTAACTCTGGAAACACCATATATTTT.

The J gene is TRBJ2-5, the V gene TRBV5-4, with D perhaps matching TRBD2 (7 bases). Germline CDR1 SGHNT, CDR2 YYREEE (reference sequence). With 1 base removed from V and 9 bases from J, the gap between germline ends came to 16 bases. The length of the CDR3 is 14 residues. This chain's CDR3 is CASSLFGRGGAQYF. In DNA, the CDR3 is TGTGCCAGCAGCTTGTTTGGCAGGGGAGGGGCCCAGTACTTC.

This clonotype is large. The chain couples TRBV6-1 to TRBJ1-5; D might be TRBD1 (6 bases). The CDR3 totals 15 residues. Looked up from germline, CDR1 is MNHNS and CDR2 is SASEGT. V was cut by 10 bases and J by 4 bases, with 20 bases left in between. CDR3 in amino acids: CAIRQGTSTNQPQHF. The CDR3 DNA reads as TGTGCCATCAGACAAGGGACAAGTACAAATCAGCCCCAGCATTTT.